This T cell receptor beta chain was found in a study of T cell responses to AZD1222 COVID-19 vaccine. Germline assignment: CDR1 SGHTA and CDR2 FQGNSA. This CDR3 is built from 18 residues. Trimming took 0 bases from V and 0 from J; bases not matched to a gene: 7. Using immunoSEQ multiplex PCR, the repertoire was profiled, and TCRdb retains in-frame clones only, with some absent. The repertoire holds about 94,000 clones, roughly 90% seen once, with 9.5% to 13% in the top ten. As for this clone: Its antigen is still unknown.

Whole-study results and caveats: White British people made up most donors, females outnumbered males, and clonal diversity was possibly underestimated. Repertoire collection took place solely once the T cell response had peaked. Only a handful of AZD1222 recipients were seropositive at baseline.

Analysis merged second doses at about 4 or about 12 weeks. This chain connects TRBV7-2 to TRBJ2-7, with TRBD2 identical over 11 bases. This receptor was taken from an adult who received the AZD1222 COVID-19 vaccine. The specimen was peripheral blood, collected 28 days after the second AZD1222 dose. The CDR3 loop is CASSLASGRDYGSYEQYF. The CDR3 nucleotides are TGTGCCAGCAGCTTAGCTAGCGGGAGGGATTACGGCTCCTACGAGCAGTACTTC.